Shown below are 26 T cell receptor beta chains from a single sample sequenced in a study of OX40 agonist ivuxolimab in advanced cancers. The method was immunoSEQ multiplex PCR; TCRdb's version includes in-frame clones alone and lacks a portion of them. The table records more than 50,000 clones, around 85% of them present only once. The sample was CD4+ or CD8+ T cells sorted from blood, taken in a trial of the OX40 agonist ivuxolimab. All receptors come from an adult with an advanced solid tumor such as melanoma, head and neck, liver or kidney cancer.

The chain combines TRBV19 with TRBJ2-7; weak D call: TRBD2 (5 bases). The germline V gene encodes CDR1 LNHDA and CDR2 SQIVND (reference sequence). V gave up 0 bases and J gave up 3 bases, with 12 bases separating them. The CDR3 is 15 amino acids. The CDR3 is CASSIDHPGSYEQYF. The CDR3, as DNA: TGTGCCAGTAGTATAGATCATCCGGGGAGCTACGAGCAGTACTTC. The complete variable domain, with remaining parts taken from reference TRBV19 and TRBJ2-7, reads DGGITQSPKYLFRKEGQNVTLSCEQNLNHDAMYWYRQDPGQGLRLIYYSQIVNDFQKGDIAEGYSVSREKKESFPLTVTSAQKNPTAFYLCASSIDHPGSYEQYFGPGTRLTVT.

CDR3 loop: CASSQDRGFSTDTQYF. In nucleotides, the CDR3 is TGCGCCAGCAGCCAAGACCGGGGGTTTAGCACAGATACGCAGTATTTT. The chain joins TRBV4-1 to TRBJ2-3, with D tentatively TRBD2 (6 bases). The length of the CDR3 is 16 residues. Germline lookup yields CDR1 MGHRA and CDR2 YSYEKL. Deletions cut 0 bases from V and 0 bases from J, with 10 bases between.

The genes are TRBV28 and TRBJ1-2; D is possibly TRBD1 (6 bases). Germline assignment: CDR1 MDHEN and CDR2 SYDVKM. The V gene lost 7 bases and the J gene lost 5 bases, with 14 bases spanning the gap. This CDR3 has 13 residues. CDR3 bases: TGTGCCAGCATCCCTCAGGGGAGGTATGGCTACACCTTC. It codes for CASIPQGRYGYTF.

CDR3 sequence: CASSPRLAGGYTF. In nucleotides, the CDR3 is TGTGCCAGCAGTCCCAGATTGGCGGGGGGCTACACCTTC. The chain recombines TRBV6-5 with TRBJ1-2, with D hard to call. V shed 5 bases and J shed 8 bases, with 15 bases lying between them. There are 13 residues in the CDR3. Germline CDR1 is MNHEY and CDR2 is SVGAGI.

The J gene is TRBJ1-1, the V gene TRBV10-3; weak D call: TRBD1 (5 bases). V was pared by 5 bases and J by 0 bases, with 10 bases between. The CDR3 loop spans 14 amino acids. Germline values: CDR1 ENHRY, CDR2 SYGVKD. Here the CDR3 DNA reads TGTGCCATCAGTCGGGACCCCATGAACACTGAAGCTTTCTTT. It codes for CAISRDPMNTEAFF.

The chain uses TRBV6-6 and TRBJ2-1; D tentatively fits TRBD1 or TRBD2 (7 bases each). CDR3 size: 16 residues. Germline lookup yields CDR1 MNHNY and CDR2 SVGAGI (reference sequence). V lost 7 bases and J 2 bases, leaving 18 bases between the germline ends. The CDR3, as DNA: TGTGCCAGCAACCCTCGACAGGGAGGGACCTACAATGAGCAGTTCTTC. It encodes CASNPRQGGTYNEQFF.

The CDR3 sequence: CASSPRDASTDTQYF. In DNA, the CDR3 is TGTGCCAGCTCACCGAGGGACGCTAGCACAGATACGCAGTATTTT. The chain combines TRBV18 with TRBJ2-3, with D perhaps matching TRBD1 or TRBD2 (5 bases each). CDR3 size: 15 residues. V was trimmed by 3 bases and J by 0 bases, leaving 10 bases between them. CDR1 is KGHSH and CDR2 is LQKENI in the germline V gene. Full variable domain (outside the CDR3, taken from reference TRBV18 and TRBJ2-3): NAGVMQNPRHLVRRRGQEARLRCSPMKGHSHVYWYRQLPEEGLKFMVYLQKENIIDESGMPKERFSAEFPKEGPSILRIQQVVRGDSAAYFCASSPRDASTDTQYFGPGTRLTVL.

The chain employs TRBV6-5 and TRBJ1-2, with D perhaps matching TRBD1 (6 bases). Germline V gene sequence: CDR1 MNHEY, CDR2 SVGAGI. The CDR3 loop spans 13 amino acids. V lost 6 bases and J 6 bases, leaving 14 bases between the germline ends. CDR3 in DNA: TGTGCCAGCAGCCACAGGGTGTTGCATGGCTACACCTTC. This translates into CASSHRVLHGYTF.

DNA of the CDR3: TGTGCCAGCAGTACGACAGGGAAACTCTACGAGCAGTACTTC. Its translation: CASSTTGKLYEQYF. V and J are TRBV27 and TRBJ2-7; 7 nucleotides match TRBD1. Germline lookup yields CDR1 MNHEY and CDR2 SMNVEV (reference sequence). After removal of 5 bases from V and 3 bases from J, the junction contained 7 bases not matched to a gene. CDR3 size: 14 residues.

This clone was counted once. The chain is built from TRBV18 and TRBJ1-4, with D perhaps TRBD1 (6 bases). Trimming removed 6 bases from V and 1 base from J, with 9 bases in between. The CDR3 spans 14 residues. Germline assignment: CDR1 KGHSH and CDR2 LQKENI. This chain's CDR3 is CASSLQGTNEKLFF. DNA of the CDR3: TGTGCCAGCTCTCTACAGGGAACTAATGAAAAACTGTTTTTT.

This clone appeared once. The chain recombines TRBV6-1 with TRBJ1-5; possible D gene TRBD1, 5 bases. Trimming stripped 1 base from V and 9 bases from J, with 13 bases between. Germline V gene sequence: CDR1 MNHNS, CDR2 SASEGT. This CDR3 spans 14 amino acids. The CDR3 DNA is TGTGCCAGCAGTGAAGATTCGGGGCAGAGGCCCCAGCATTTT. Its protein product is CASSEDSGQRPQHF.

This chain connects TRBV2 to TRBJ2-7, with 8 bases identical to TRBD2. V lost 8 bases and J lost 5; bases outside the gene matches: 11. This CDR3 is 14 amino acids long. Germline V lookup: CDR1 SNHLY, CDR2 FYNNEI. The DNA of the CDR3 is TGTGCCAGCGGATCGAGCGGGAGTCAGGACGAGCAGTACTTC. Protein product: CASGSSGSQDEQYF. The entire variable domain, with the rest obtained from reference TRBV2 and TRBJ2-7, is as follows: EPEVTQTPSHQVTQMGQEVILRCVPISNHLYFYWYRQILGQKVEFLVSFYNNEISEKSEIFDDQFSVERPDGSNFTLKIRSTKLEDSAMYFCASGSSGSQDEQYFGPGTRLTVT.

The chain joins TRBV5-4 to TRBJ2-7, with 7 bases lining up with TRBD2. There are 14 residues in the CDR3. The junction had 6 bases not matched to a gene; V was cut back by 3 bases and J by 3 bases. Germline V gene data show CDR1 as SGHNT and CDR2 as YYREEE (reference sequence). The CDR3 DNA is TGTGCCAGCAGCTGGGGGGTAGCGGGCTACGAGCAGTACTTC. Protein sequence: CASSWGVAGYEQYF.

A word on this clone: Other DNA sequences from this sample encode an identical CDR3 as well. The chain uses TRBV9 and TRBJ2-5; D unclear. V was shortened by 2 bases and J by 3 bases, with 14 bases between the two germline ends. This CDR3 spans 15 amino acids. Germline V gene sequence: CDR1 SGDLS, CDR2 YYNGEE. Here the CDR3 DNA reads TGTGCCAGCAGCGTTAGGGCTAGTGGGGAAGAGACCCAGTACTTC. It yields the protein CASSVRASGEETQYF.

This clone has only one observation. This sequence joins TRBV7-2 and TRBJ2-7, with TRBD1 matching 7 bases. Germline V gene lookup returns CDR1 SGHTA and CDR2 FQGNSA. CDR3 length: 14 amino acids. The trim removed 4 bases at V and 0 bases at J, leaving 3 bases unmatched. CDR3: CASSSQGTSYEQYF. The CDR3 DNA reads TGTGCCAGCAGCTCACAGGGGACCTCCTACGAGCAGTACTTC.

CDR3 sequence: CASKDRPGQAVRQFF. The CDR3, as DNA: TGTGCCAGTAAAGATAGGCCGGGACAGGCCGTCCGGCAGTTCTTC. The chain combines TRBV19 with TRBJ2-1, with 8 bases aligning to TRBD1. The V gene end was trimmed by 7 bases and the J gene end by 12 bases; junction bases not matched to a gene: 17. This CDR3 spans 15 amino acids. Looked up from germline, CDR1 is LNHDA and CDR2 is SQIVND (reference sequence).

V and J are TRBV7-9 and TRBJ2-1, with TRBD1 as a possible D gene (6 bases). The germline gives CDR1 SEHNR, CDR2 FQNEAQ (reference sequence). This CDR3 comprises 14 residues. The germline V and J ends were trimmed by 1 base and 2 bases, with 6 bases remaining between them. The CDR3 DNA sequence: TGTGCCAGCAGCTTAGGGGGGCCCTACAATGAGCAGTTCTTC. As protein: CASSLGGPYNEQFF.

The chain employs TRBV19 and TRBJ2-1; 9 bases match TRBD2. V shed 3 bases, J shed 4 bases, and the junction held 7 bases outside the gene matches. The germline V gene has CDR1 LNHDA and CDR2 SQIVND (reference sequence). This CDR3 has 16 residues. CDR3 DNA sequence: TGTGCCAGTAGTATTGGCGCGGGAGGGCTTTACAATGAGCAGTTCTTC. This translates into CASSIGAGGLYNEQFF.

This chain uses TRBV6-6 with TRBJ2-7; 12 positions agree with TRBD2. Trimming cost V 6 bases and J 0 bases; bases outside gene matches: 3. CDR3 length equals 15 residues. Germline V CDR1 and CDR2: MNHNY, SVGAGI (reference sequence). CDR3 coding DNA: TGTGCCAGCAGCCCGACTAGCGGGAGCTCCTACGAGCAGTACTTC. Translating gives CASSPTSGSSYEQYF.

This clone was seen just once. The gene calls are TRBV6-6 and TRBJ2-2; a weak D match, TRBD2 (6 bases). The CDR3 has 14 amino acids. The V gene lost 2 bases and the J gene lost 6 bases, with 10 bases spanning the gap. The germline V gene encodes CDR1 MNHNY and CDR2 SVGAGI (reference sequence). The DNA of the CDR3 is TGTGCCAGCAGTTACGACGGAGGGGCCGGGGAGCTGTTTTTT. This encodes CASSYDGGAGELFF.

The rearrangement links TRBV30 to TRBJ2-3, with 9 bases aligning to TRBD1. The CDR3 is 14 amino acids. J lost 0 bases, V lost 4 bases, and 2 bases had no gene match. Germline-derived CDR1 and CDR2 are GTSNPN and SVGIG (reference sequence). In DNA, the CDR3 is TGTGCCTGGAACGACAGGGGGAGCACAGATACGCAGTATTTT. It yields the protein CAWNDRGSTDTQYF. Variable domain in full (rest from reference TRBV30 and TRBJ2-3): SQTIHQWPATLVQPVGSPLSLECTVEGTSNPNLYWYRQAAGRGLQLLFYSVGIGQISSEVPQNLSASRPQDRQFILSSKKLLLSDSGFYLCAWNDRGSTDTQYFGPGTRLTVL.

With regard to this clone: A junction boundary mismatches the germline segment, possibly from a read error. The same CDR3 also results from other DNA sequences found in this sample. V gene TRBV30 combines with J gene TRBJ2-4, with D tentatively TRBD1 (6 bases). Germline-derived CDR1 and CDR2 are GTSNPN and SVGIG (reference sequence). The CDR3 runs 15 residues. DNA for the CDR3: TGTGCCTGGAGTGTAGGATCAGGGGAATTTAACATTCAGTACTTT. This translates into CAWSVGSGEFNIQYF. Supplemented by reference TRBV30 and TRBJ2-4, the full variable domain reads SQTIHQWPATLVQPVGSPLSLECTVEGTSNPNLYWYRQAAGRGLQLLFYSVGIGQISSEVPQNLSASRPQDRQFILSSKKLLLSDSGFYLCAWSVGSGEFNIQYFGAGTRLSVL.

This rearrangement joins TRBV15 to TRBJ1-3; D gene unclear. Trimming stripped 5 bases from V and 0 bases from J, with 11 bases between. The CDR3 totals 15 residues. The germline gives CDR1 LNHNV, CDR2 YYDKDF (reference sequence). CDR3 nucleotide sequence: TGTGCCACCAGCCCTCAACTATACTCTGGAAACACCATATATTTT. Translated, it gives CATSPQLYSGNTIYF.

The chain joins TRBV9 to TRBJ1-1; D gene ambiguous. Per the germline V gene, CDR1 is SGDLS and CDR2 is YYNGEE. This CDR3 spans 15 amino acids. Trimming removed 4 bases from V and 6 bases from J, with 19 bases in between. DNA for the CDR3: TGTGCCAGCAGCCCCCCCGGAGCCATGGTCCCTGAAGCTTTCTTT. Translation: CASSPPGAMVPEAFF.

The chain is built from TRBV5-5 and TRBJ2-1; tentatively, D is TRBD1 (5 bases). Germline V gene data show CDR1 as SGHKS and CDR2 as YYEKEE (reference sequence). The CDR3 loop spans 15 amino acids. Trimming removed 1 base at V and 0 bases at J, with 8 bases between. CDR3 loop: CASSLSQGSYNEQFF. Written as DNA, the CDR3 is TGTGCCAGCAGCTTGAGTCAGGGCTCCTACAATGAGCAGTTCTTC.

J is TRBJ2-6 and V is TRBV14; D remains ambiguous. The V end lost 4 bases, the J end lost 4 bases, and 11 bases lay between the germline ends. CDR1 SGHDN and CDR2 FVKESK come from the germline V gene. The CDR3 totals 15 residues. The CDR3 sequence: CASSLPSTGANVLTF. In DNA, the CDR3 is TGTGCCAGCAGCCTGCCCAGTACCGGGGCCAACGTCCTGACTTTC.